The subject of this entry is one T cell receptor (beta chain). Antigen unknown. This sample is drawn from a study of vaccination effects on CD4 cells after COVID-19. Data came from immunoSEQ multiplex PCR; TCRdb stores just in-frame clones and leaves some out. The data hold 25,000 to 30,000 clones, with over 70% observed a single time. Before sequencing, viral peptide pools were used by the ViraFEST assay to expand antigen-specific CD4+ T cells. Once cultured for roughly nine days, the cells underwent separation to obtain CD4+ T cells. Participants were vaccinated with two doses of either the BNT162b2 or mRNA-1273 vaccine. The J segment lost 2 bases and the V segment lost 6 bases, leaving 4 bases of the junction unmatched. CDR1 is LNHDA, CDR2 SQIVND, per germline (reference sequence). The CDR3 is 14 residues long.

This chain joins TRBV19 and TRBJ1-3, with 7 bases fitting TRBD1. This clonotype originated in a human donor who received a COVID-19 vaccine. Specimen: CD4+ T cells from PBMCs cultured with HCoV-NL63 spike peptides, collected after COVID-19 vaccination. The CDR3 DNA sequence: TGTGCCAGTAGAAACACAGGGGCTGGAAACACCATATATTTT. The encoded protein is CASRNTGAGNTIYF.